Sequencing of this T cell receptor beta chain was carried out in a study of Ad26.COV2.S vaccination and SARS-CoV-2 variants. Sequenced by immunoSEQ multiplex PCR; TCRdb stores in-frame clones only, minus some. This repertoire shows 350,000 to 450,000 clones, about 90% found once; its top ten account for around 4.2%. Germline-derived CDR1 and CDR2 are MNHEY and SVGAGI. CDR3 length: 13 amino acids. Trimming took 2 bases from V and 3 from J, leaving 5 bases between them. This clone was seen only once. This TCR was sampled from a human donor who had recovered from COVID-19. V is TRBV6-5 and J is TRBJ1-3; D call uncertain. The specimen comprised peripheral blood, sampled after recovery from COVID-19. CDR3 bases: TGTGCCAGCAGTTACCAGTTTGGAAACACCATATATTTT. Protein: CASSYQFGNTIYF.